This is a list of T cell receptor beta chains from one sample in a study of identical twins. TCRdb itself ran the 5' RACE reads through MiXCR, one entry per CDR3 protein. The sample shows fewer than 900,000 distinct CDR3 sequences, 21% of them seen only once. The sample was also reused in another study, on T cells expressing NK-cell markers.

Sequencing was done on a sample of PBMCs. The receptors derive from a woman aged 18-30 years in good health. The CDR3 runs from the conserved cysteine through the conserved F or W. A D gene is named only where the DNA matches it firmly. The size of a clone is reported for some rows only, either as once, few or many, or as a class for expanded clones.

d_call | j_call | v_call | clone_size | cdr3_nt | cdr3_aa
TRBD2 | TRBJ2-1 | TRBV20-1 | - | TGCAGTGCTAGAGCCCCCACTAGCGGGAGTCGGGATGAGCAGTTCTTC | CSARAPTSGSRDEQFF
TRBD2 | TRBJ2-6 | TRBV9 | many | TGTGCCAGCAGCGTAGGAGTAGCGGGAGGGCCAACATCTGGGGCCAACGTCCTGACTTTC | CASSVGVAGGPTSGANVLTF
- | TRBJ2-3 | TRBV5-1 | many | TGCGCCAGCAGCGCCAATCTGGATACGCAGTATTTT | CASSANLDTQYF
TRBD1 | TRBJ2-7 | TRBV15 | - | TGTGCCACCAGCAGAGTGACGGGACAGGGCTACGAGCAGTACTTC | CATSRVTGQGYEQYF
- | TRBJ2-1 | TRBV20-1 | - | TGCAGTGCTAGGAAGGGAGAGACCGCGCGTGAGCAGTTCTTC | CSARKGETAREQFF
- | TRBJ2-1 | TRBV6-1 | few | TGTGCCAGCAGCTCCGGGCGGGCCTCCTACAATGAGCAGTTCTTC | CASSSGRASYNEQFF
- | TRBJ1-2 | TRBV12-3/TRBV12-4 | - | TGTGCCAGCAGTTTATCGATAAACTATGGCTACACCTTC | CASSLSINYGYTF
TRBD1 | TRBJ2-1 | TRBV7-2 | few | TGTGCCAGCAACCCTCCCGGGACAGGGGCCAATGAGCAGTTCTTC | CASNPPGTGANEQFF
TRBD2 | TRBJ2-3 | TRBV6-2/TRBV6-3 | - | TGTGCCAGCAGCCCAGGACTAGCGGGACTGGGGGCAGATACGCAGTATTTT | CASSPGLAGLGADTQYF
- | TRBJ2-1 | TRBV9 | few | TGTGCCAGCAGCGTTGCCGGGACCGTATCACGCAATGAGCAGTTCTTC | CASSVAGTVSRNEQFF
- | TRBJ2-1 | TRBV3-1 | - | TGTGCCAGCAGCCAGGCTGGGATCACACGGAATGAGCAGTTCTTC | CASSQAGITRNEQFF
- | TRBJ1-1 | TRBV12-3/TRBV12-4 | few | TGTGCCAGCAGTCCAGGGCTTGTCACTGAAGCTTTCTTT | CASSPGLVTEAFF
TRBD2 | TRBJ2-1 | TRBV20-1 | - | TGCAGTCCCCTGGGGCGGGAGTCTTACAATGAGCAGTTCTTC | CSPLGRESYNEQFF
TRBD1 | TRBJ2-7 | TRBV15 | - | TGTGCCACCAGCAACTCGGACAGGGGAGGCCACGAGCAGTACTTC | CATSNSDRGGHEQYF
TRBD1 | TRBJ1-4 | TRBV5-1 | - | TGCGCCAGCAGCACGACAGGGAATGAAAAACTGTTTTTT | CASSTTGNEKLFF
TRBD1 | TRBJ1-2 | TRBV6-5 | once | TGTGCCAGCAGTTACTCGAGACAGGGGAGGTATGGCTACACCTTC | CASSYSRQGRYGYTF
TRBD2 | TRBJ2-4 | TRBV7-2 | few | TGTGCCAGCAGCCGCCTACTAGCGGGGGGCAAAAACATTCAGTACTTC | CASSRLLAGGKNIQYF
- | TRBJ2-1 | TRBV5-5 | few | TGTGCCAGCAGCCCCGGGACCCGAAATGAGCAGTTCTTC | CASSPGTRNEQFF
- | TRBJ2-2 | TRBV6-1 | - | TGTGCCAGCTCCATGACCCAGGGATCTACCGGGGAGCTGTTTTTT | CASSMTQGSTGELFF
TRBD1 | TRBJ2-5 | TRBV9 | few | TGTGCCAGCAGCGAGTCACAGGGGGCCCAAGAGACCCAGTACTTC | CASSESQGAQETQYF
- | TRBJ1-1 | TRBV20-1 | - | TGCAGTGCTGCAGGGGCGACTGAAGCTTTCTTT | CSAAGATEAFF
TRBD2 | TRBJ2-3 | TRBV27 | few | TGTGCCAGCAGGTTAGCGGGATGGGCCACAGATACGCAGTATTTT | CASRLAGWATDTQYF
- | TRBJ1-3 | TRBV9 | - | TGTGCCAGCAGCGCCCTAACAACAAACACCATATATTTT | CASSALTTNTIYF
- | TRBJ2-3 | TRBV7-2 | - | TGTGCCAGCAGCTCGGCAAGTCCGGATACGCAGTATTTT | CASSSASPDTQYF
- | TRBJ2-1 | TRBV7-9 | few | TGTGCCAGCAGCCGGACATGGACTGGTGAGCAGTTCTTC | CASSRTWTGEQFF
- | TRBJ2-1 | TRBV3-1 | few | TGTGCCAGCAGCCAATTGGGGGGTAATGAGCAGTTCTTC | CASSQLGGNEQFF
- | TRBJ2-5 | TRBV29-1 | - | TGCAGCGTTGAAGTTCGAGAGCAAGAGACCCAGTACTTC | CSVEVREQETQYF
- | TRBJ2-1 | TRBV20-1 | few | TGCAGCGTGGGACTGTACAATGAGCAGTTCTTC | CSVGLYNEQFF
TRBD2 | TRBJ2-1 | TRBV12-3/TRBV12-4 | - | TGTGCCAGCACGTGGACTAGCGCAAACAATGAGCAGTTCTTC | CASTWTSANNEQFF
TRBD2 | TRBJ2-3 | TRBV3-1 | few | TGTGCCAGCAGCCTGTCGAGCGGGAAAGGCTCAGATACGCAGTATTTT | CASSLSSGKGSDTQYF
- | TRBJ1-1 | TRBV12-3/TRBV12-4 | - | TGTGCCAGCAGTTACCGAGAACCTGAAGCTTTCTTT | CASSYREPEAFF
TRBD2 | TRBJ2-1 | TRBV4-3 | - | TGCGCCAGCAGCCAAGCGGTGGGGACTAGCGGGAGTACTGAGCAGTTCTTC | CASSQAVGTSGSTEQFF
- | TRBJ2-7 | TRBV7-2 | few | TGTGCCAGCAGCTTATACAGCCGATTCGACGAGCAGTACTTC | CASSLYSRFDEQYF
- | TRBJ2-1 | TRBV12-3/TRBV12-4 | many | TGTGCCAGCGGGACCGCGTACAATGAGCAGTTCTTC | CASGTAYNEQFF
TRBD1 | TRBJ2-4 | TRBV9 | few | TGTGCCAGCAGCGGGGGGACAGCGATAAACATTCAGTACTTC | CASSGGTAINIQYF
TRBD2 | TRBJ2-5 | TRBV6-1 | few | TGTGCCAGCAGGGATGCGGGGGGACGGGAGACCCAGTACTTC | CASRDAGGRETQYF
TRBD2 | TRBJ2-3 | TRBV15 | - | TGTGCCACCAGCGGGAGCGGGACCGGCACAGATACGCAGTATTTT | CATSGSGTGTDTQYF